This record concerns one T cell receptor (beta chain) sequence. J lost 4 bases, V lost 3 bases, and 3 bases had no gene match. Germline CDR1 and CDR2: SEHNR and FQNEAQ (reference sequence). This CDR3 is 14 amino acids long. Irradiated, violet-dye-labeled stimulators (about 200,000) were plated alongside about 200,000 CFSE-labeled responders. Following the reaction, CD3+CD4+ and CD3+CD8+ responders that were proliferating and CFSE-low underwent sorting. The source of the sample is a study of graft-versus-host responses after intestinal transplantation. The protocol was immunoSEQ multiplex PCR, while the TCRdb copy is restricted to in-frame clones and leaves out a portion. This table has approximately 8,700 clones, 31% appearing once. Study-wide findings and caveats: Allografts carried high graft-versus-host to host-versus-graft clonal ratios in patients having graft-donor T cell macrochimerism.

This receptor was identified in a human patient who received an intestinal transplant. The chain links TRBV7-9 to TRBJ2-1, with TRBD2 matching 7 bases. The sample here was alloreactive CD4+ T cells from a mixed lymphocyte reaction culture, taken before intestinal transplant. Regarding subset: CFSE-low proliferating T cells sorted from roughly 6-day pre-transplant mixed lymphocyte reaction (GvH or HvG direction). The CDR3 coding sequence is TGTGCCAGCAGCTTCCTAGCGGCGTACAATGAGCAGTTCTTC. This translates into CASSFLAAYNEQFF. Full variable domain (missing parts from reference TRBV7-9 and TRBJ2-1): DTGVSQNPRHKITKRGQNVTFRCDPISEHNRLYWYRQTLGQGPEFLTYFQNEAQLEKSRLLSDRFSAERPKGSFSTLEIQRTEQGDSAMYLCASSFLAAYNEQFFGPGTRLTVL.